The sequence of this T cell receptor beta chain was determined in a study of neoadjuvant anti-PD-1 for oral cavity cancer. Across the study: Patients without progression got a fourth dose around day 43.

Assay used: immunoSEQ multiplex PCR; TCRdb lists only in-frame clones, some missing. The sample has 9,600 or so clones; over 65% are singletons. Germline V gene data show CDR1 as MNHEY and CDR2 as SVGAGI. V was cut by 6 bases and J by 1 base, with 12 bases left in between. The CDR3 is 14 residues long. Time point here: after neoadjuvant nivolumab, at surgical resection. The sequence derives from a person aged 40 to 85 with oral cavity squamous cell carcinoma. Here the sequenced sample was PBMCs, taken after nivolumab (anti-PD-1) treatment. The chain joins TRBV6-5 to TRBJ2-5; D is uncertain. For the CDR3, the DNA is TGTGCCAGCAGGTCGCGACTGGTCCAAGAGACCCAGTACTTC. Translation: CASRSRLVQETQYF.